This T cell receptor (beta chain) emerged from a study of blood T cell repertoires in COVID-19. Study details: Specimens from acute and convalescent COVID-19 originated in the United States, Italy and Spain. T cells, B-cell-depleted T cells, or PBMCs provided the cDNA or gDNA that served as material.

Original handling: Using reference gene primer amplification, nucleated cell counts were estimated. Sequencing used immunoSEQ multiplex PCR; TCRdb keeps in-frame clones, though not all of them. That table supplies the V and J calls and clone size; D and trimming were determined from the DNA. The repertoire has 200,000 to 300,000 clones, about 87% of them found once; the top ten carry 3.7%. A word on this clone: Distinct nucleotide sequences in the sample also encode this CDR3.

V was cut by 3 bases and J by 1 base, with 9 bases left in between. This CDR3 region has 14 residues. Looked up from germline, CDR1 is KGHSH and CDR2 is LQKENI. The V gene is TRBV18, the J gene TRBJ1-1; D unresolved. Sequenced sample: peripheral blood. This TCR was recovered from a woman in her 40s with acute or convalescent COVID-19. The CDR3 DNA follows: TGTGCCAGCTCACCGCGTACCGAGAACACTGAAGCTTTCTTT. This translates into CASSPRTENTEAFF.